One T cell receptor (beta chain) is described in this entry. Per germline, CDR1 KGHSH and CDR2 LQKENI. The CDR3 is 12 residues long. V shed 5 bases and J shed 4 bases, with 8 bases lying between them. This sample stems from a study of shared clonotypes between healthy human individuals. On the study more broadly: A donor's plate count was three for CD4 naive and three for CD4 memory; CD8 naive had two and CD8 memory one.

The protocol was immunoSEQ multiplex PCR, while the TCRdb copy is restricted to in-frame clones and leaves out a portion. This table holds about 2.3 million clones, around 92% found once. The clonotype was recovered from a man aged 18 to 30 in good health. Some clones in this sample may be carry-over from other donors' samples. The specimen was naive CD4+ T cells from PBMCs. Subset: CD45RA+ positively selected. V is TRBV18 and J is TRBJ1-1; D remains ambiguous. The CDR3 DNA sequence: TGTGCCAGCTCAGGGAGGAGCACTGAAGCTTTCTTT. Residues: CASSGRSTEAFF.